The 21 T cell receptor beta chains presented below share a single source sample, sequenced in a study of multiple sclerosis patients with progressive multifocal leukoencephalopathy. Sequencing was performed with immunoSEQ multiplex PCR; in TCRdb, only in-frame clones are kept and a portion is missing. The sample carries fewer than 40,000 clones, approximately 89% recorded once. The sample's time point: before natalizumab initiation. Sequenced input: PBMCs. These receptors originate from a human donor with multiple sclerosis.

The chain joins TRBV28 to TRBJ2-2; 8 nucleotides align to TRBD1. CDR3 length: 14 amino acids. The germline V gene encodes CDR1 MDHEN and CDR2 SYDVKM. V was clipped by 6 bases and J by 6 bases; unmatched bases: 6. CDR3 sequence: CASRRQGRSGELFF. The CDR3 DNA reads TGTGCCAGCAGACGACAGGGGCGGTCCGGGGAGCTGTTTTTT. Full variable domain (outside the CDR3, taken from reference TRBV28 and TRBJ2-2): DVKVTQSSRYLVKRTGEKVFLECVQDMDHENMFWYRQDPGLGLRLIYFSYDVKMKEKGDIPEGYSVSREKKERFSLILESASTNQTSMYLCASRRQGRSGELFFGEGSRLTVL.

The genes are TRBV29-1 and TRBJ1-2, with D perhaps matching TRBD1 (6 bases). Germline V gives CDR1 SQVTM, CDR2 ANQGSEA. V gave up 6 bases and J gave up 3 bases, with 11 bases separating them. The length of the CDR3 is 12 residues. The CDR3 DNA sequence: TGCAGCGTGCGGGCAGGGGACTATGGCTACACCTTC. Encoded protein: CSVRAGDYGYTF.

This clone was recorded a few times. V is TRBV10-3 and J is TRBJ1-2; D unresolved. Germline CDR1 ENHRY, CDR2 SYGVKD. Trimming removed 3 bases at V and 6 bases at J, with 11 bases between. The CDR3 totals 13 residues. The CDR3, as DNA: TGTGCCATCAGTGACCCCACGGCGGATGGCTACACCTTC. Translation gives CAISDPTADGYTF.

This chain uses TRBV7-2 with TRBJ1-2, with D unresolved. The ends were cut back, 1 base at V and 5 bases at J, with 14 bases in the middle. The germline V gene has CDR1 SGHTA and CDR2 FQGNSA. The CDR3 runs 15 residues. The CDR3 DNA reads TGTGCCAGCAGCTTAGAGGTCCAGCGATCTTATGGCTACACCTTC. Residues: CASSLEVQRSYGYTF.

V is TRBV7-2 and J is TRBJ1-2; 7 positions agree with TRBD1. This CDR3 is 14 amino acids long. The V gene end was trimmed by 0 bases and the J gene end by 2 bases; junction bases not matched to a gene: 0. Germline loops: CDR1 SGHTA, CDR2 FQGNSA. CDR3 DNA sequence: TGTGCCAGCAGCTTAGCACAGGGGAACTATGGCTACACCTTC. Amino acid sequence: CASSLAQGNYGYTF.

V usage is TRBV7-2 and J usage is TRBJ2-3; D is ambiguous. This CDR3 region has 12 residues. Trimming left V 8 bases short and J 6 bases short, with 12 bases between. Germline CDR1 reads SGHTA; CDR2 reads FQGNSA. The chain's CDR3 is CASGPRTDTQYF. CDR3 nucleotide sequence: TGTGCCAGCGGACCTCGTACGGATACGCAGTATTTT.

The V call is TRBV28, the J call TRBJ1-1; TRBD1 matches 7 bases. J gave up 0 bases and V 3 bases, and 1 base lay outside the gene matches. The germline gives CDR1 MDHEN, CDR2 SYDVKM. The CDR3 covers 14 residues. As DNA, the CDR3 is TGTGCCAGCAGTTTGCAGGGGGTGAACACTGAAGCTTTCTTT. Amino acid sequence: CASSLQGVNTEAFF.

The J gene is TRBJ1-2, the V gene TRBV6-6, with D tentatively TRBD1 (5 bases). CDR1 and CDR2 from the germline V gene are MNHNY and SVGAGI (reference sequence). V lost 0 bases and J lost 7, with 12 bases in between. This CDR3 has 14 residues. The CDR3 region is CASSYSGLGGGYTF. CDR3 in DNA: TGTGCCAGCAGTTACTCGGGACTGGGGGGTGGCTACACCTTC.

V and J are TRBV5-1 and TRBJ2-1; a weak D match, TRBD2 (6 bases). The CDR3 extends over 14 amino acids. The germline V gene has CDR1 SGHRS and CDR2 YFSETQ. Trimming pared 5 bases from V and 9 bases from J, leaving 18 bases between. For the CDR3, the DNA is TGCGCCAGCAGTCCTAGCGTCCCGCCAGGTGAGCAGTTCTTC. This translates into CASSPSVPPGEQFF. Combining the CDR3 with reference TRBV5-1 and TRBJ2-1 gives the whole variable domain KAGVTQTPRYLIKTRGQQVTLSCSPISGHRSVSWYQQTPGQGLQFLFEYFSETQRNKGNFPGRFSGRQFSNSRSEMNVSTLELGDSALYLCASSPSVPPGEQFFGPGTRLTVL.

The chain combines TRBV19 with TRBJ1-3, with TRBD1 matching 10 bases. The trim removed 7 bases at V and 6 bases at J, leaving 6 bases unmatched. CDR1 LNHDA and CDR2 SQIVND come from the germline V gene (reference sequence). CDR3 size: 14 residues. The CDR3 nucleotides read TGTGCCAGTACCCGGGACAGGGGACCAAACACCATATATTTT. This gives the protein CASTRDRGPNTIYF.

The V call is TRBV18, the J call TRBJ1-1, with a weak D call TRBD1 (5 bases). The CDR3 runs 15 residues. In germline, CDR1 is KGHSH, CDR2 LQKENI. V was cut by 3 bases and J by 1 base, with 12 bases left in between. CDR3 region: CASSPRWGGNTEAFF. The CDR3 nucleotides are TGTGCCAGCTCACCCCGGTGGGGGGGGAACACTGAAGCTTTCTTT. Full variable domain (outside the CDR3, taken from reference TRBV18 and TRBJ1-1): NAGVMQNPRHLVRRRGQEARLRCSPMKGHSHVYWYRQLPEEGLKFMVYLQKENIIDESGMPKERFSAEFPKEGPSILRIQQVVRGDSAAYFCASSPRWGGNTEAFFGQGTRLTVV.

This clone was picked up one time. V is TRBV5-1 and J is TRBJ1-2; 8 bases are a match to TRBD1. The CDR3 contains 15 residues. Trimming cost V 5 bases and J 7 bases; bases outside gene matches: 13. Germline V gene lookup returns CDR1 SGHRS and CDR2 YFSETQ. The CDR3: CASSPRLQGAGGYTF. As DNA, the CDR3 is TGCGCCAGCAGTCCTCGTCTCCAGGGGGCCGGTGGCTACACCTTC.

This clone came up a few times. This sequence joins TRBV9 and TRBJ2-2, with TRBD2 matching over 13 bases. From germline, CDR1 is SGDLS and CDR2 YYNGEE. This CDR3 has 19 residues. V lost 0 bases to trimming and J lost 1 base; unmatched junction nucleotides: 6. The DNA of the CDR3 is TGTGCCAGCAGCGTAGGCAGGACTAGCGGGAGTGGGAACACCGGGGAGCTGTTTTTT. It encodes CASSVGRTSGSGNTGELFF.

The V gene is TRBV7-2, the J gene TRBJ2-1; the D gene is possibly TRBD2 (5 bases). Trimming stripped 5 bases from V and 8 bases from J, with 10 bases between. This CDR3 contains 12 residues. Germline-derived CDR1 and CDR2 are SGHTA and FQGNSA. The CDR3 sequence: CASSRGEDEQFF. DNA for the CDR3: TGTGCCAGCAGCCGGGGAGAGGATGAGCAGTTCTTC.

This sequence joins TRBV28 and TRBJ1-4; a weak D match, TRBD1 (5 bases). Trimming shortened V by 5 bases and J by 8 bases, and 18 bases separated the two germline ends. Germline CDR1 MDHEN, CDR2 SYDVKM. The CDR3 consists of 15 residues. The CDR3 region has the DNA TGTGCCAGCAGTCTCCTCGGGGGGGGAGACGAAAAACTGTTTTTT. Translation gives CASSLLGGGDEKLFF.

The chain carries TRBV6-1 and TRBJ1-2; D not certain. Trimming removed 3 bases at V and 5 bases at J, with 4 bases between. The germline V gene has CDR1 MNHNS and CDR2 SASEGT. This CDR3 spans 11 amino acids. The CDR3 DNA reads TGTGCCAGCAGTGAGGGTTATGGCTACACCTTC. Encoded protein: CASSEGYGYTF.

The rearrangement uses TRBV7-8 and TRBJ2-3; TRBD2 matches at 7 bases. Germline V lookup: CDR1 SGHVS, CDR2 FQNEAQ. The CDR3 is made up of 14 amino acids. V lost 2 bases and J lost 3; bases outside the gene matches: 2. The CDR3 nucleotides read TGTGCCAGCAGCTTACGGACTAGAACAGATACGCAGTATTTT. Translated, it gives CASSLRTRTDTQYF.

The gene calls are TRBV4-1 and TRBJ1-4; D is possibly TRBD1 (6 bases). Between the trimmed V and J ends, which lost 2 bases and 3 bases, there was a span of 25 bases. This CDR3 comprises 20 residues. Germline values: CDR1 MGHRA, CDR2 YSYEKL. In nucleotides, the CDR3 is TGCGCCAGCAGCCAACCTTTTTTGGGGGGAGGGGGAAACTCTAATGAAAAACTGTTTTTT. Protein sequence: CASSQPFLGGGGNSNEKLFF.

The rearrangement uses TRBV19 and TRBJ1-1, with 9 positions matching TRBD1. The germline V gene encodes CDR1 LNHDA and CDR2 SQIVND (reference sequence). Trimming cost V 6 bases and J 5 bases; bases outside gene matches: 7. The CDR3 loop spans 14 amino acids. The CDR3 nucleotides read TGTGCCAGTAGGGGGGCCGGGACAGGGACTGAAGCTTTCTTT. Protein product: CASRGAGTGTEAFF.

V and J are TRBV5-4 and TRBJ2-7, with 9 nucleotides matching TRBD2. CDR3 length: 15 residues. V gave up 3 bases and J gave up 5 bases; unmatched junction bases: 9. The germline CDR1 and CDR2 sequences are SGHNT and YYREEE (reference sequence). The CDR3 loop is CASSSTGLAGDEQYF. The CDR3 nucleotides read TGTGCCAGCAGCTCCACAGGATTAGCGGGAGACGAGCAGTACTTC.

The chain recombines TRBV20-1 with TRBJ1-1; tentatively, D is TRBD1 (5 bases). CDR3 length equals 11 residues. V was shortened by 5 bases and J by 4 bases, with 8 bases between the two germline ends. Germline assignment: CDR1 DFQATT and CDR2 SNEGSKA (reference sequence). The CDR3 reads CSAGGGTEAFF. CDR3 nucleotide sequence: TGCAGTGCTGGCGGGGGCACTGAAGCTTTCTTT.